Reported below is one T cell receptor beta chain. This clonotype was seen repeatedly, ten times or more. Its target antigen remains unknown. Per-base quality was not reported, and no clone a single base away is much larger than it. Receptor libraries were prepared by 5' RACE. Instrument used: NextSeq 500. In the TCR library protocol, unique molecular identifiers were attached to individual cDNA molecules to correct for PCR bias and sequencing error. Both TCR alpha and beta chains were sequenced, and tight co-correlation was observed between alpha and beta sequence abundances in each sample. In the source study's methods: Decombinator V4 was used to annotate TCR sequences for V gene, J gene and CDR3. Expanded TCRs were defined as changing significantly between any two time points under a Poisson model with p below 0.0001. TCR abundances were normalised to the total number of TCRs sequenced in each sample and reported as counts per million. MAIT TCRs were defined by TRAV1-2 paired with TRAJ12, TRAJ20 or TRAJ33, and iNKT TCRs by TRAV10 paired with TRAJ18. VDJdb, accessed 1 November 2021, was searched for CMV, EBV and SARS-CoV-2 annotated TCRs, with TCRs annotated for multiple antigens excluded. The public reads were run again by TCRdb, first through fastp at Q25 and then through MiXCR, and only productive beta chains were kept. Every CDR3 protein is listed once, alongside the most common genes and DNA of its rows. TCRdb's processing, not the study's, gives the V and J calls here. Within this sample are 60,000 to 70,000 distinct CDR3 sequences, with roughly 5% of them counted one time only. 4.9% of the sample lies in the top ten.

A case-control design nested within a healthcare worker cohort in London, UK, was used, with weekly nasopharyngeal swab PCR tests and blood sampling performed. Healthcare workers were recruited during the week of the UK lockdown, between 23 and 31 March 2020, and followed weekly for up to roughly 16 weeks. These data originate in a study of early T cells in non-severe SARS-CoV-2 infection (dated by TCRdb to the early 2020s). Describing the broader study: Because TCR sequencing relied on bulk RNA taken from unsorted whole blood, pairing of alpha and beta chains was not possible.

Broad study findings and their caveats: VDJdb matching was skewed toward anti-spike CD8 responses, so virus-specific expansions were likely underestimated and private and CD4 specificities were missed.

Taken from cysteine to phenylalanine, the CDR3 has 15 residues. Left in the record is the CDR3 DNA by itself, 45 bases read in frame from the first base. Per the germline V gene (reference sequence), MNHNY is the CDR1 and SVGAGI is the CDR2. Relative to germline, V is missing 3 bases and J is missing 8 bases, with 6 bases of the junction outside any gene match. This sequence originates from an adult who was a healthcare worker with PCR-confirmed SARS-CoV-2 infection or an uninfected control (not recorded which). The rearrangement combines TRBV6-6 with TRBJ1-6; a stretch of 8 junction bases matches TRBD1. Sequenced material: whole blood. The CDR3 in this case is CASSYPSTGDSPLHF. The nucleotides are TGTGCCAGCAGTTATCCATCGACAGGGGATTCACCCCTCCACTTT.